This section outlines one TCR beta chain sequence together with its context. The germline CDR1 and CDR2 sequences are SGHTA and FQGNSA. After removal of 1 base from V and 3 bases from J, the junction contained 8 bases not matched to a gene. This CDR3 spans 16 amino acids. Clones were read by immunoSEQ multiplex PCR, and TCRdb kept only the in-frame ones, dropping some. The top ten hold 3.8% of the sample, which has roughly 70,000 clones, around 87% seen once. This record comes from a study of Tregs in tolerant kidney transplant recipients. Recipients received nonmyeloablative bone marrow transplants from related graft donors, with transient mixed chimerism.

The sample was CD4+ T cells from blood (PBMCs), taken 6 months after the transplant. This sequence was found in a human patient who received a combined kidney and bone marrow transplant. Part of the T cells may come from the graft donor. The rearrangement links TRBV7-2 to TRBJ2-7; TRBD1 agrees at 8 bases. In DNA, the CDR3 is TGTGCCAGCAGCTTAGTTGCCAGGGGGCTCTTCTACGAGCAGTACTTC. Its protein is CASSLVARGLFYEQYF. Full variable domain (remainder filled in from reference TRBV7-2 and TRBJ2-7): GAGVSQSPSNKVTEKGKDVELRCDPISGHTALYWYRQSLGQGLEFLIYFQGNSAPDKSGLPSDRFSAERTGGSVSTLTIQRTQQEDSAVYLCASSLVARGLFYEQYFGPGTRLTVT.